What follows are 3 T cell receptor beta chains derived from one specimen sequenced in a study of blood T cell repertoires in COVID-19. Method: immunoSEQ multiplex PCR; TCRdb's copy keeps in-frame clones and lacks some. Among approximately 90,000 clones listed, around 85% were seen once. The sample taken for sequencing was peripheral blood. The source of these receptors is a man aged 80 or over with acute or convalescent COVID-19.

This CDR3 reads CASSETRGFGNTIYF. The CDR3 DNA reads TGTGCCAGCAGTGAAACCAGGGGGTTTGGAAACACCATATATTTT. J is TRBJ1-3 and V is TRBV2; 7 bases align to TRBD1. V dropped 2 bases and J dropped 3; count of bases not matched to a gene: 4. Germline CDR1 and CDR2: SNHLY and FYNNEI. The CDR3 is made up of 15 amino acids.

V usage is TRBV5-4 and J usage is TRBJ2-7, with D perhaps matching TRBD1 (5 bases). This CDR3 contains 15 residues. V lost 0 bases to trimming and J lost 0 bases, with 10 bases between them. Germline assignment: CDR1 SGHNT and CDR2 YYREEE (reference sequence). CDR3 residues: CASSLGSDSSYEQYF. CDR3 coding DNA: TGTGCCAGCAGCTTGGGGAGTGACAGCTCCTACGAGCAGTACTTC.

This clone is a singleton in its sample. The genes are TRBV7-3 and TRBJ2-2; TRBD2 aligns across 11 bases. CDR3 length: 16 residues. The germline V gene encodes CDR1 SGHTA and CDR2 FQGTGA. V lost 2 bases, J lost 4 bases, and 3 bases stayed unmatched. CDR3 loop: CASSLLAGGITGELFF. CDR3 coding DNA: TGTGCCAGCAGCTTACTAGCGGGAGGCATCACCGGGGAGCTGTTTTTT. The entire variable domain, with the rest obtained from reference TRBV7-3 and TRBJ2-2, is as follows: GAGVSQTPSNKVTEKGKYVELRCDPISGHTALYWYRQSLGQGPEFLIYFQGTGAADDSGLPNDRFFAVRPEGSVSTLKIQRTERGDSAVYLCASSLLAGGITGELFFGEGSRLTVL.